A single sample gave rise to the 26 T cell receptor beta chains below, sequenced in a study of T cell repertoires in cytomegalovirus infection. Via MiXCR, TCRdb re-called the reads, giving one row per CDR3 protein. The data show approximately 400,000 distinct CDR3 sequences, 31% seen once. What was sequenced was PBMCs. These receptor sequences come from a human donor in good health (CMV status not recorded). Some clones in this sample may be carry-over from other donors' samples.

The chain is built from TRBV5-4 and TRBJ2-1, with D possibly being TRBD2 (7 bases). CDR1 SGHNT and CDR2 YYREEE come from the germline V gene (reference sequence). The CDR3 loop spans 17 amino acids. Trimming left V 0 bases short and J 1 base short, with 14 bases between. The CDR3 DNA reads TGTGCCAGCAGCTTGGGCGGGGGAGGGGGATCCTACAATGAGCAGTTCTTC. Translated: CASSLGGGGGSYNEQFF.

The chain joins TRBV2 to TRBJ2-1; no reliable D call. Trimming removed 7 bases from V and 5 bases from J, with 3 bases in between. Looked up from germline, CDR1 is SNHLY and CDR2 is FYNNEI. There are 10 residues in the CDR3. CDR3 in DNA: TGTGCCAGCATCGACAATGAGCAGTTCTTC. This translates into CASIDNEQFF.

This clonotype was observed at least ten times. V gene TRBV12-3 or TRBV12-4 combines with J gene TRBJ1-5; 10 bases map to TRBD1. There are 20 residues in the CDR3. Trimming removed 6 bases from V and 1 base from J; junction bases left unmatched: 18. The CDR3 loop is CASSVDSPGTGDISNQPQHF. The CDR3 DNA reads as TGTGCCAGCAGCGTAGACTCACCCGGGACAGGGGATATCAGCAATCAGCCCCAGCATTTT.

This chain joins TRBV6-1 and TRBJ1-5; tentative D call: TRBD1 (5 bases). The V gene lost 0 bases and the J gene lost 3 bases, with 12 bases spanning the gap. The germline V gene encodes CDR1 MNHNS and CDR2 SASEGT. The CDR3 is 16 residues long. DNA for the CDR3: TGTGCCAGCAGTGAAGCGGGGCAGGGCTACAATCAGCCCCAGCATTTT. Its translation is CASSEAGQGYNQPQHF.

This clonotype was observed a handful of times. The chain has TRBV7-6 and TRBJ2-1; 9 positions match TRBD1. Trimming took 0 bases from V and 5 from J; bases not matched to a gene: 11. Germline V gene data show CDR1 as SGHVS and CDR2 as FNYEAQ. The CDR3 has 18 residues. The CDR3 nucleotides read TGTGCCAGCAGCTTAGCTGCGGGACAGGGAGCGGTTAACAATGAGCAGTTCTTC. As protein: CASSLAAGQGAVNNEQFF. Using reference TRBV7-6 and TRBJ2-1 for the parts outside the CDR3, the full variable domain is GAGVSQSPRYKVTKRGQDVALRCDPISGHVSLYWYRQALGQGPEFLTYFNYEAQQDKSGLPNDRFSAERPEGSISTLTIQRTEQRDSAMYRCASSLAAGQGAVNNEQFFGPGTRLTVL.

This clonotype was detected many times. This chain connects TRBV7-6 to TRBJ2-1; weak D call: TRBD2 (5 bases). Between the trimmed V and J ends, which lost 7 bases and 10 bases, there was a span of 17 bases. The CDR3 has 13 residues. Germline assignment: CDR1 SGHVS and CDR2 FNYEAQ. The CDR3 nucleotides read TGTGCCAGCACCCCCCGGCGAGGAGGAGAGCAGTTCTTC. Its translation is CASTPRRGGEQFF.

The V gene is TRBV7-9, the J gene TRBJ1-2; D call uncertain. CDR1 and CDR2 from the germline V gene are SEHNR and FQNEAQ (reference sequence). This CDR3 spans 11 amino acids. V lost 4 bases, J lost 8 bases, and 8 bases lay in between. Here the CDR3 DNA reads TGTGCCAGCAGCTCAGATGGAGGCTACACCTTC. It is translated as CASSSDGGYTF.

The chain links TRBV15 to TRBJ2-3; 7 bases line up with TRBD1. Germline lookup yields CDR1 LNHNV and CDR2 YYDKDF (reference sequence). The CDR3 runs 18 residues. Trimming removed 2 bases from V and 2 bases from J; junction bases left unmatched: 13. The CDR3 sequence: CATSRQIGGRAATDTQYF. In DNA, the CDR3 is TGTGCCACCAGCAGACAGATAGGGGGCAGGGCCGCCACAGATACGCAGTATTTT. The whole variable domain, remainder taken from reference TRBV15 and TRBJ2-3, is DAMVIQNPRYQVTQFGKPVTLSCSQTLNHNVMYWYQQKSSQAPKLLFHYYDKDFNNEADTPDNFQSRRPNTSFCFLDIRSPGLGDTAMYLCATSRQIGGRAATDTQYFGPGTRLTVL.

The rearrangement joins TRBV28 to TRBJ2-1, with a possible D match to TRBD2 (6 bases). Germline lookup yields CDR1 MDHEN and CDR2 SYDVKM. This CDR3 is 15 amino acids long. With 3 bases removed from V and 8 bases from J, the gap between germline ends came to 17 bases. The CDR3 sequence is CASSFEANWGDEQFF. In nucleotides, the CDR3 is TGTGCCAGCAGTTTTGAGGCCAATTGGGGGGATGAGCAGTTCTTC.

The chain uses TRBV9 and TRBJ2-5; D remains ambiguous. Germline V gene lookup returns CDR1 SGDLS and CDR2 YYNGEE. The V end was cut by 0 bases, the J end by 7 bases, with 13 bases between. CDR3 length equals 14 residues. The CDR3 DNA reads as TGTGCCAGCAGCGTAGGATATGGGCCGGGGACCCAGTACTTC. It specifies CASSVGYGPGTQYF.

The V gene is TRBV28, the J gene TRBJ2-3; perhaps TRBD2 as D (6 bases). CDR3 length: 14 amino acids. Germline V gives CDR1 MDHEN, CDR2 SYDVKM. V dropped 8 bases and J dropped 1 base, with 13 bases sitting between them. The CDR3 reads CASATGTGTDTQYF. CDR3 in DNA: TGTGCCAGCGCGACCGGGACTGGCACAGATACGCAGTATTTT.

This clonotype has just a few counts. This chain uses TRBV6-5 with TRBJ1-1, with D tentatively TRBD1 (6 bases). V dropped 6 bases and J dropped 1 base, with 15 bases sitting between them. The CDR3 contains 15 residues. Germline V CDR1 and CDR2: MNHEY, SVGAGI. In DNA, the CDR3 is TGTGCCAGCAGCTCTAACAGGGAGGGGAACACTGAAGCTTTCTTT. Protein sequence: CASSSNREGNTEAFF.

The sample holds many counts of this clonotype. The chain joins TRBV6-2 or TRBV6-3 to TRBJ2-6, with TRBD1 as a possible D gene (6 bases). Germline CDR1 reads MNHEY; CDR2 reads SVGEGT. V gave up 5 bases and J gave up 0 bases, with 11 bases separating them. CDR3 length equals 16 residues. CDR3 loop: CASSKQGSSGANVLTF. CDR3 bases: TGTGCCAGCAGTAAACAGGGAAGCTCTGGGGCCAACGTCCTGACTTTC.

This clonotype was picked up many times. CDR3 region: CASSPQRDTPEAFF. In nucleotides, the CDR3 is TGTGCCAGCAGTCCCCAGAGAGACACACCTGAAGCTTTCTTT. V is TRBV12-3 or TRBV12-4 and J is TRBJ1-1; D is unclear. The CDR3 runs to 14 residues. V was trimmed by 5 bases and J by 6 bases, leaving 16 bases between them.

This clonotype showed up just a few times. This sequence joins TRBV7-8 and TRBJ1-6, with D possibly matching TRBD1 (6 bases). The CDR3 spans 16 residues. V dropped 5 bases and J dropped 6 bases, with 17 bases sitting between them. Germline CDR1 reads SGHVS; CDR2 reads FQNEAQ. The CDR3 spells CASSREVGQFNSPLHF. DNA for the CDR3: TGTGCCAGCAGCCGAGAGGTGGGACAATTTAATTCACCCCTCCACTTT.

The rearrangement links TRBV19 to TRBJ1-2; D is possibly TRBD1 (6 bases). CDR3 length: 13 residues. Germline CDR1 reads LNHDA; CDR2 reads SQIVND (reference sequence). V dropped 11 bases and J dropped 3 bases, with 16 bases sitting between them. The CDR3 DNA reads TGTGCCTCCCGACAGGAAGGCTACTATGGCTACACCTTC. Its protein product is CASRQEGYYGYTF.

About this clonotype: The germline gene is not matched at one end of the junction; a read error may be the cause. V is TRBV7-9 and J is TRBJ1-1; D unresolved. CDR3 length: 14 amino acids. Germline assignment: CDR1 SEHNR and CDR2 FQNEAQ (reference sequence). CDR3: CDSSPVPRSTEAFF. The DNA of the CDR3 is TGTGACAGCAGCCCCGTCCCCCGGAGCACTGAAGCTTTCTTT.

Worth noting for this clonotype: Given the absence of the conserved phenylalanine or tryptophan at the CDR3 end, a read error is likely. The chain recombines TRBV11-2 with TRBJ2-5, with D possibly being TRBD2 (6 bases). Germline lookup yields CDR1 SGHAT and CDR2 FQNNGV. The V end lost 1 base, the J end lost 4 bases, and 16 bases lay between the germline ends. The CDR3 consists of 16 residues. The CDR3 spells CASSLVGGTFSETQYL. The CDR3 bases are TGTGCCAGCAGCTTAGTTGGAGGGACGTTCTCAGAGACCCAGTACTTA.

Concerning this clonotype: An end of the junction does not agree with germline; a read error may underlie this. The chain recombines TRBV7-6 with TRBJ2-2; 9 nucleotides align to TRBD1. Germline V gene sequence: CDR1 SGHVS, CDR2 FNYEAQ. This CDR3 is built from 15 residues. The CDR3 reads CASTKTGGNIGELFF. The CDR3 DNA follows: TGTGCCAGCACCAAAACAGGGGGCAACATCGGGGAGCTGTTTTTT.

A few counts support this clonotype. This rearrangement joins TRBV6-8 to TRBJ2-2, with TRBD2 as a possible D gene (7 bases). Trimming cost V 2 bases and J 6 bases, with 10 bases left between them. This CDR3 has 14 amino acids. Germline CDR1 is MNHGY and CDR2 is SAAAGT. The CDR3 DNA is TGTGCCAGCAGTTACGGGGGGGCGCCCGGGGAGCTGTTTTTT. Amino acid sequence: CASSYGGAPGELFF.

This clonotype was counted a single time. J is TRBJ2-3 and V is TRBV11-2; 8 bases line up with TRBD2. The V and J ends lost 8 bases and 2 bases, in that order; junction bases with no gene match: 12. The CDR3 runs to 16 residues. From germline, CDR1 is SGHAT and CDR2 FQNNGV. DNA of the CDR3: TGTGCCAGCCGCGTGTCAGCGGGGGAAGTCACAGATACGCAGTATTTT. It codes for CASRVSAGEVTDTQYF.

This clonotype was recorded at least ten times. DNA of the CDR3: TGCGCCAGCAGCCAATCTGTGAACTATGGCTACACCTTC. Encoded protein: CASSQSVNYGYTF. J is TRBJ1-2 and V is TRBV4-3; D uncertain. Per germline, CDR1 LGHNA and CDR2 YSLEER. V was shortened by 2 bases and J by 2 bases, with 6 bases between the two germline ends. This CDR3 is built from 13 residues.

This clonotype was seen at least ten times. J is TRBJ2-5 and V is TRBV7-2, with a possible D match to TRBD2 (5 bases). This CDR3 is built from 15 residues. Per the germline V gene, CDR1 is SGHTA and CDR2 is FQGNSA. The V and J ends lost 6 bases and 1 base respectively, with 15 bases between them. CDR3 sequence: CASSPRTVIQETQYF. The CDR3 DNA reads TGTGCCAGCAGTCCCAGGACTGTAATCCAAGAGACCCAGTACTTC. The entire variable domain, with the rest obtained from reference TRBV7-2 and TRBJ2-5, is as follows: GAGVSQSPSNKVTEKGKDVELRCDPISGHTALYWYRQSLGQGLEFLIYFQGNSAPDKSGLPSDRFSAERTGGSVSTLTIQRTQQEDSAVYLCASSPRTVIQETQYFGPGTRLLVL.

Notes on this clonotype: As the CDR3 is not closed by the conserved phenylalanine or tryptophan, this likely results from a read error. The chain joins TRBV7-2 to TRBJ1-6, with a tentative D call TRBD1 (5 bases). The CDR3 length is 13 residues. Germline lookup yields CDR1 SGHTA and CDR2 FQGNSA. CDR3 region: CAISLGEGMYLHV. Here the CDR3 DNA reads TGTGCCATCAGCTTAGGGGAGGGGATGTACCTCCACGTT.

As regards this clonotype: No conserved phenylalanine or tryptophan ends this CDR3, so it is likely a read error. The chain uses TRBV7-2 and TRBJ2-2; the D gene is possibly TRBD2 (5 bases). Trimming stripped 4 bases from V and 8 bases from J, with 14 bases between. Germline values: CDR1 SGHTA, CDR2 FQGNSA. This CDR3 spans 14 amino acids. The CDR3 loop is CASSSRSSGGELFS. CDR3 in DNA: TGTGCCAGCAGCTCTCGAAGTTCGGGGGGGGAGCTGTTTTCG.

The genes are TRBV15 and TRBJ2-7; D is ambiguous. Trimming took 3 bases from V and 5 from J, leaving 20 bases between them. There are 16 residues in the CDR3. CDR1 is LNHNV, CDR2 YYDKDF, per germline (reference sequence). CDR3: CATSRLDGTVLHEQYF. The CDR3 DNA sequence: TGTGCCACCAGCAGGCTGGACGGAACAGTTCTCCACGAGCAGTACTTC.